This TCR beta chain was documented in a study of T cells in Graves' hyperthyroidism and ophthalmopathy (dated by TCRdb to the late 2010s). Regarding the complete study: Peripheral blood samples were taken at the time of initial diagnosis, prior to any treatment. A discovery cohort of about a hundred patients, 43 with Graves' ophthalmopathy and 57 with stable Graves' hyperthyroidism, was used to find distinguishing TCR V-J signatures. The 100 or so discovery patients were divided at random into training and test sets in a 7:3 ratio. The paper describes TCR Vbeta CDR3 sequencing of more than 120 peripheral blood samples, made up of fewer than 50 ophthalmopathy patients, some 80 hyperthyroidism patients and roughly 17 progressor patients. In addition, the study compared T-cell repertoires in thyroid tissue and in blood from several Graves' hyperthyroidism patients. An independent validation cohort of some 18 hyperthyroidism patients and about 16 patients who later progressed to ophthalmopathy tested prospective prediction of ophthalmopathy. After blood sampling, hyperthyroidism patients were treated with methimazole at a starting dose of 30 mg daily, and ophthalmopathy patients were treated with high-dose intravenous methylprednisolone. The investigation overall reported the following: A model built on a 13 V-J signature distinguished ophthalmopathy from stable hyperthyroidism, reaching roughly 88% sensitivity and 81.08% specificity in cross-validation and 80%/75% in testing. Most expanded thyroid clonotypes (frequency above 0.001) were also found in blood, which suggests that blood repertoires may mirror thyroid immune responses. No statistical method was used to fix the sample size in advance, and group allocation was not hidden from the investigators. During validation, the model predicted progression to ophthalmopathy a median of roughly 7.1 months ahead of onset, with roughly 65% sensitivity and 72% to 85% specificity.

The CDR3 covers 17 residues, taking in both the cysteine and the phenylalanine. The kept DNA is CDR3 alone, 51 bases in frame from the first base. At the junction V is shortened by 1 base and J by 6 bases, with 16 bases in between. CDR1 is given as MDHEN and CDR2 as SYDVKM, both from the germline V gene. This clonotype was counted ten times or more. Its cognate antigen has yet to be identified. Base qualities are missing; no much larger clone stands one base away. The TCR beta CDR3 regions were amplified from the RNA transcripts. The TCR CDR3 was subjected to a first round of RT-PCR using the HTBI primer set and the Qiagen OneStep RT-PCR kit. The libraries were constructed in a second round of multiplex PCR and then size-selected and purified. Libraries were sequenced paired-end with 100 bp reads on an Illumina HiSeq2000. In the source study's methods: SOAPnuke was used to process the raw data, with reads discarded if the reads contained adapters or uncalled bases, had a mean Phred below 15, or lacked an exact constant-primer or identifier match. High-quality paired reads were merged with COPE v1.2.5, and unique nucleotide sequences were defined as clonotypes. MiTCR v1.1 was used to align the clonotypes against IMGT TRBV, TRBD and TRBJ reference segments. Only V-J combinations with frequency above 0.0001, covering approximately 99% of repertoires, were analysed. A TCS score was defined as the ratio of F50 (clonal expansion) to E x V (chaos), with BLOSUM62-based TCRdist applied between CDR3 peptides within each V-J. Welch's t-statistics and random forest reduced roughly 540 V-J features to some 14, which were used in a naive Bayes classifier (R e1071). TCRdb reprocessing: public reads trimmed at Q25 with fastp, clones called with MiXCR, in-frame beta chains kept. Duplicate CDR3 protein sequences are folded into a single record with the most common DNA and genes. TCRdb, not the authors, supplied the V and J calls. The sample table records fewer than 750,000 distinct CDR3 sequences; roughly 15% of these occur just once. The top ten hold approximately 13% of the sample.

In the ophthalmopathy patients, disease was moderately to severely active, with a Clinical Activity Score of 3 or more, a NOSPECS grade of 4 or more, and a duration of less than 3 months. Patients with uncontrolled infections, other autoimmune diseases, pregnancy or lactation were excluded. Diagnoses were established on the basis of clinical symptoms, serum thyroxine and TRAb, thyroid ultrasound, and orbital computed tomography. Ficoll-Paque density gradient centrifugation was used to isolate PBMCs from about 9 ml of fresh peripheral blood. Total RNA was extracted with Trizol reagent, and quality was checked on an Agilent 2100 Bioanalyzer.

Sample: blood. The receptor comes from a woman aged 45-59 years with Graves' ophthalmopathy. In this chain, TRBV28 is recombined with TRBJ1-6; no D gene is confidently identified. The encoded CDR3 is CASSLLSGSSGNSPLHF. The nucleotide sequence is TGTGCCAGCAGTTTATTGTCGGGGTCCTCCGGTAATTCACCCCTCCACTTT.